This entry describes one T cell receptor beta chain. Germline V gives CDR1 MNHEY, CDR2 SMNVEV (reference sequence). Trimming removed 5 bases from V and 6 bases from J; junction bases left unmatched: 12. The CDR3 runs to 15 residues. The second PCR ran 7 to 11 cycles with a sample-barcoded 5' primer and J-beta primers. Paired-end reads containing CDR3 totaled no fewer than 2.5 million for each sample. Using its own MiXCR run on the 5' RACE reads, TCRdb lists one record per CDR3 protein. The table lists around 940,000 distinct CDR3 sequences, 51% of them singletons, with around 21% in the top ten. With each sample, at least 5.5 micrograms of total RNA were extracted. The sample originates from a study of blood T cells in healthy people across ages. Study-wide background: Capturing about one barcoded beta molecule per two T cells was achieved by template switching.

Sample: blood. The rearrangement links TRBV27 to TRBJ1-2; 7 bases map to TRBD1. This clonotype was sampled from a woman aged 60-75 years in good health. CDR3 loop: CASSPLPGQRHGYTF. DNA for the CDR3: TGTGCCAGCAGTCCCTTACCGGGACAGAGACATGGCTACACCTTC.